The 11 T cell receptor beta chains reported below all come from one sample, sequenced in a study of monozygotic twins with inflammatory bowel disease. TCRdb re-called the 5' RACE reads; every CDR3 protein appears as one record, without DNA. The listing contains about 380,000 distinct CDR3 sequences. The specimen was blood. The receptors come from a human donor with ulcerative colitis or Crohn's disease, or a healthy co-twin of an affected twin (not recorded which).

This chain links TRBV11-2 with TRBJ2-2; the D call from TCRdb, TRBD1, cannot be confirmed without DNA. Germline V gene data show CDR1 as SGHAT and CDR2 as FQNNGV. The CDR3 has 18 amino acids. This CDR3 is CASSFPGRYNLGAGELFF.

The chain joins TRBV20-1 to TRBJ2-7; TCRdb's D call, TRBD2, is unchecked because there is no DNA. This CDR3 has 16 residues. The germline CDR1 and CDR2 sequences are DFQATT and SNEGSKA (reference sequence). The CDR3 sequence is CSAPHFGRALSTQQYF.

The V and J genes are TRBV23-1 and TRBJ2-1; TCRdb designates TRBD2, a call that cannot be tested without DNA. TRBV23-1 is flagged as an ORF with uncertain function. The CDR3 loop spans 12 amino acids. CDR3 protein: CASSQGLDEQFF.

The V gene is TRBV5-8, the J gene TRBJ2-5. The germline V gene has CDR1 SGHTS and CDR2 YDEGEE. The CDR3 length is 13 residues. CDR3 amino acids: CASSLWRAETQYF.

The J gene is TRBJ1-6, the V gene TRBV7-9. The germline gives CDR1 SEHNR, CDR2 FQNEAQ (reference sequence). This CDR3 is 15 amino acids long. CDR3 protein: CASSLDARDNSPLHF.

The chain recombines TRBV6-1 with TRBJ2-1; checking the TCRdb D call of TRBD2 is not possible without DNA. CDR1 is MNHNS, CDR2 SASEGT, per germline. The CDR3 is 15 amino acids. CDR3 protein: CASSPGTSGYNEQFF.

The gene calls are TRBV6-2 or TRBV6-3 and TRBJ2-2; the D call of TRBD1 rests on TCRdb alone, since no DNA is present to check it. Germline CDR1 MNHEY, CDR2 SVGEGT. CDR3 size: 13 residues. Here the CDR3 reads CASRNRGTGELFF.

The rearrangement joins TRBV5-1 to TRBJ2-3; absent DNA, TCRdb's TRBD1 call cannot be checked. The CDR3 is made up of 16 amino acids. Germline V CDR1 and CDR2: SGHRS, YFSETQ. CDR3 sequence reads: CASSPIGRGVQDTQYF.

V usage is TRBV7-2 and J usage is TRBJ1-1; there is no DNA to check the TCRdb D call of TRBD1. The CDR3 has 14 residues. Looked up from germline, CDR1 is SGHTA and CDR2 is FQGNSA. The CDR3 spells CASTERGKGTKAFF. Together with reference TRBV7-2 and TRBJ1-1, the CDR3 gives the full variable domain: GAGVSQSPSNKVTEKGKDVELRCDPISGHTALYWYRQSLGQGLEFLIYFQGNSAPDKSGLPSDRFSAERTGGSVSTLTIQRTQQEDSAVYLCASTERGKGTKAFFGQGTRLTVV.

The chain carries TRBV7-3 and TRBJ2-1. Looked up from germline, CDR1 is SGHTA and CDR2 is FQGTGA. CDR3 length equals 15 residues. CDR3: CASSPVPYSYNEQFF. The whole variable domain, filled in from reference TRBV7-3 and TRBJ2-1, reads GAGVSQTPSNKVTEKGKYVELRCDPISGHTALYWYRQSLGQGPEFLIYFQGTGAADDSGLPNDRFFAVRPEGSVSTLKIQRTERGDSAVYLCASSPVPYSYNEQFFGPGTRLTVL.

The V call is TRBV7-2, the J call TRBJ2-3. CDR1 is SGHTA and CDR2 is FQGNSA in the germline V gene. The CDR3 spans 15 residues. The CDR3 here is CASSLVGTSTDTQYF.